This T cell receptor (beta chain) stems from a study of blood T cell repertoires in COVID-19. CDR1 and CDR2 from the germline V gene are MNHEY and SVGAGI. This CDR3 has 15 residues. V lost 8 bases, J lost 4 bases, and 12 bases stayed unmatched. Original handling: Nucleated cell counts were estimated from reference gene primer amplification. Clones were read by immunoSEQ multiplex PCR, and TCRdb kept only the in-frame ones, dropping some. The V and J calls and clone size come from that table; D and trimming were worked out from the DNA. The table lists approximately 250,000 clones, approximately 80% of them singletons, with more than 1.2% in the top ten.

Sequenced material: peripheral blood. This clonotype was sampled from a woman in her forties who had recovered from COVID-19. The chain links TRBV6-5 to TRBJ1-1, with 8 positions matching TRBD1. The CDR3 sequence is CASRQGAISGTEAFF. The DNA of the CDR3 is TGTGCCAGCCGGCAGGGGGCAATATCGGGCACTGAAGCTTTCTTT.